A single TCR beta chain is shown here with its context. Its antigen remains unknown. The record originates from a study of cytomegalovirus exposure and HLA in healthy donors. Notes on the study in general: Usually a TCR sequence was rare, but some public TCRs were found in many donors.

This CDR3 is 11 amino acids long. Between the trimmed V and J ends, which lost 4 bases and 8 bases, there was a span of 11 bases. Germline V gene sequence: CDR1 SQVTM, CDR2 ANQGSEA. Using immunoSEQ multiplex PCR, the repertoire was profiled, and TCRdb retains in-frame clones only, with some absent. The sample comprises 160,000 or so clones, 84% of which are singletons, and roughly 10% rests with the top ten. What was sequenced was PBMCs. The rearrangement joins TRBV29-1 to TRBJ1-2; a possible D gene is TRBD1 (6 bases). This receptor was obtained from a man aged 30-40 years in good health and CMV-seropositive. The CDR3 is CSVVSGEGYTF. The CDR3 DNA is TGCAGCGTTGTGTCAGGGGAGGGCTACACCTTC.